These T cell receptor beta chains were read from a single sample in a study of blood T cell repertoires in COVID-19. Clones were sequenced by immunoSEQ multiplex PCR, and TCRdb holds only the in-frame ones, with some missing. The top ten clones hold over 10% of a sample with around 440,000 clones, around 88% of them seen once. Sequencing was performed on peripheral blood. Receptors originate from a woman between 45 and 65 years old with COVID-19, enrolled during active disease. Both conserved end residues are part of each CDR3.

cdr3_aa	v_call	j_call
CASTIGQGASYEQYF	TRBV28	TRBJ2-7
CASSSGANYNEQFF	TRBV7-2	TRBJ2-1
CASSRQTYGYTF	TRBV5-6	TRBJ1-2
CASSRGADEKLFF	TRBV7-7	TRBJ1-4
CAWRRGGVAGELFF	TRBV30	TRBJ2-2
CAITREGRSKGYTF	TRBV10-3	TRBJ1-2
CASGGQDRGYTF	TRBV2	TRBJ1-2
CASSIGSRGYQPQHF	TRBV19	TRBJ1-5
CASSPLVQATDTQYF	TRBV5-1	TRBJ2-3
CASSHVQGNTDTQYF	TRBV18	TRBJ2-3
CASSKTGGETNEKLFF	TRBV2	TRBJ1-4
CASRDLGGATNEKLFF	TRBV19	TRBJ1-4
CASSLGNVENEQFF	TRBV13	TRBJ2-1
CASSLSEGLSQPQHF	TRBV28	TRBJ1-5
CASRGLASGTDTQYF	TRBV6-5	TRBJ2-3
CASSEIPPGRETQYF	TRBV6-1	TRBJ2-5
CALQGQGWWPQHF	TRBV6-5	TRBJ1-5
CASSFFGQGGTDTQYF	TRBV6-6	TRBJ2-3
CATLRGGQGWNQPQHF	TRBV6-4	TRBJ1-5
CASGTGVFTYEQYF	TRBV2	TRBJ2-7
CASSQDYRGTEAFF	TRBV3-1/TRBV3-2	TRBJ1-1
CASSLAGGGEGYTF	TRBV27	TRBJ1-2
CASSPGHSGNEKLFF	TRBV18	TRBJ1-4
CASSVAERGYVTQYF	TRBV9	TRBJ2-3
CASSQLGVKETQYF	TRBV3-1/TRBV3-2	TRBJ2-5
CASSGATGRWGYTF	TRBV9	TRBJ1-2
CASSDDSTPPGYTF	TRBV6-1	TRBJ1-2
CASSLESGGLQETQYF	TRBV5-1	TRBJ2-5
CASRYQGVNNQPQHF	TRBV6-5	TRBJ1-5
CASSPLRDRGIQSGNTIYF	TRBV5-1	TRBJ1-3
CAWSRVRDYGYTF	TRBV30	TRBJ1-2
CSVRGRTEAFF	TRBV29-1	TRBJ1-1
CASSILEGTSDGYTF	TRBV18	TRBJ1-2
CASVDRKEKLFF	TRBV19	TRBJ1-4
CARSLGTGLNYGYTF	TRBV5-3	TRBJ1-2